The 9 T cell receptor beta chains listed next were all sequenced from one sample in a study of cytomegalovirus exposure and HLA in healthy donors. TCRdb's table, derived via immunoSEQ multiplex PCR, lists solely in-frame clones and lacks some. Of tens of thousands of clones listed, around nine tenths are singletons. Sequencing input: PBMCs. These receptors all come from a man aged 18 to 29 in good health and CMV-seronegative.

J is TRBJ2-2 and V is TRBV2, with a tentative D call TRBD1 (5 bases). The CDR3 covers 15 residues. Germline CDR1 is SNHLY and CDR2 is FYNNEI. V was pared by 1 base and J by 4 bases, with 10 bases between. For the CDR3, the DNA is TGTGCCAGCAGTGAAGGGGCAAGGGGCACCGGGGAGCTGTTTTTT. This translates into CASSEGARGTGELFF.

The chain joins TRBV29-1 to TRBJ2-7; D perhaps matches TRBD1 (6 bases). Per germline, CDR1 SQVTM and CDR2 ANQGSEA. Trimming took 7 bases from V and 1 from J, leaving 20 bases between them. There are 15 residues in the CDR3. The CDR3 here is CSAGTTGPLSYEQYF. Written as DNA, the CDR3 is TGCAGCGCCGGAACCACAGGGCCCCTTTCCTACGAGCAGTACTTC.

This clone was seen a handful of times. The chain has TRBV6-5 and TRBJ1-5; no reliable D call. The CDR3 sequence is 13 residues long. Trimming removed 4 bases at V and 0 bases at J, with 4 bases between. Germline values: CDR1 MNHEY, CDR2 SVGAGI. DNA of the CDR3: TGTGCCAGCAGTTCCAATAGCAATCAGCCCCAGCATTTT. Protein: CASSSNSNQPQHF.

The chain carries TRBV11-2 and TRBJ2-5, with D uncertain. Germline CDR1 is SGHAT and CDR2 is FQNNGV. Trimming removed 5 bases at V and 2 bases at J, with 15 bases between. This CDR3 comprises 15 residues. This CDR3 reads CASSIFSRLQETQYF. CDR3 coding DNA: TGTGCCAGCAGCATTTTCAGCAGGCTACAAGAGACCCAGTACTTC.

This chain uses TRBV5-5 with TRBJ2-6, with 12 bases lining up with TRBD1. The CDR3 totals 18 residues. Germline loops: CDR1 SGHKS, CDR2 YYEKEE (reference sequence). Trimming took 4 bases from V and 2 from J; bases not matched to a gene: 7. This CDR3 reads CASSASGTGGAGANVLTF. In DNA form, the CDR3 reads TGTGCCAGCAGCGCCTCCGGGACAGGGGGCGCTGGGGCCAACGTCCTGACTTTC.

The chain combines TRBV9 with TRBJ1-4, with D possibly matching TRBD1 (6 bases). This CDR3 region has 15 residues. In germline, CDR1 is SGDLS, CDR2 YYNGEE. The V gene lost 4 bases and the J gene lost 5 bases, with 15 bases spanning the gap. The CDR3 DNA is TGTGCCAGCAGCCCACAGGGCAGAGGAAATGAAAAACTGTTTTTT. Translated: CASSPQGRGNEKLFF.

This chain connects TRBV7-6 to TRBJ2-1, with D unclear. V was trimmed by 5 bases and J by 4 bases, leaving 15 bases between them. Germline assignment: CDR1 SGHVS and CDR2 FNYEAQ. CDR3 length: 15 residues. CDR3 residues: CASSPVPAVYNEQFF. Here the CDR3 DNA reads TGTGCCAGCAGCCCCGTCCCCGCAGTATACAATGAGCAGTTCTTC.

CDR3 sequence: CASSHRGSEQYF. The CDR3 bases are TGCGCCAGCAGTCACAGGGGGAGCGAGCAGTACTTC. This chain joins TRBV5-1 and TRBJ2-7, with TRBD1 identical over 8 bases. Germline V gene lookup returns CDR1 SGHRS and CDR2 YFSETQ. The CDR3 is 12 amino acids. With 5 bases clipped from V and 6 bases from J, the junction kept 4 bases outside the gene matches. Full variable domain (outside the CDR3, taken from reference TRBV5-1 and TRBJ2-7): KAGVTQTPRYLIKTRGQQVTLSCSPISGHRSVSWYQQTPGQGLQFLFEYFSETQRNKGNFPGRFSGRQFSNSRSEMNVSTLELGDSALYLCASSHRGSEQYFGPGTRLTVT.

The V call is TRBV28, the J call TRBJ2-7; D uncertain. Trimming took 3 bases from V and 0 from J, leaving 6 bases between them. Germline V CDR1 and CDR2: MDHEN, SYDVKM. This CDR3 contains 13 residues. The CDR3 loop reads CASSFANSYEQYF. The CDR3 DNA sequence: TGTGCCAGCAGTTTCGCGAACTCCTACGAGCAGTACTTC.